This TCR beta chain was observed in a study of beta chain features in type 1 diabetes. As every portion of the isolated RNA was reverse transcribed, the sequencing read expressed TCRB transcripts. The data were produced by immunoSEQ multiplex PCR, yet TCRdb's version contains in-frame clones alone and is incomplete. The table includes approximately 250,000 clones, about 14% detected once. Study-wide results and limits: Fewer insertions but more deletions were seen at VDJ junctions in type 1 diabetes patients.

V gave up 2 bases and J gave up 7 bases; unmatched junction bases: 8. The CDR3 consists of 15 residues. The germline CDR1 and CDR2 sequences are MNHNS and SASEGT. This clone came up a few times. Its target is unknown. The origin of this receptor is a woman between 40 and 50 years old in good health. The rearrangement uses TRBV6-1 and TRBJ2-5; 9 positions agree with TRBD2. The sequenced sample consisted of naive CD4+ T cells from blood. The CDR3 spells CASSELAGPGGTQYF. CDR3 nucleotide sequence: TGTGCCAGCAGTGAACTAGCGGGGCCGGGCGGGACCCAGTACTTC.